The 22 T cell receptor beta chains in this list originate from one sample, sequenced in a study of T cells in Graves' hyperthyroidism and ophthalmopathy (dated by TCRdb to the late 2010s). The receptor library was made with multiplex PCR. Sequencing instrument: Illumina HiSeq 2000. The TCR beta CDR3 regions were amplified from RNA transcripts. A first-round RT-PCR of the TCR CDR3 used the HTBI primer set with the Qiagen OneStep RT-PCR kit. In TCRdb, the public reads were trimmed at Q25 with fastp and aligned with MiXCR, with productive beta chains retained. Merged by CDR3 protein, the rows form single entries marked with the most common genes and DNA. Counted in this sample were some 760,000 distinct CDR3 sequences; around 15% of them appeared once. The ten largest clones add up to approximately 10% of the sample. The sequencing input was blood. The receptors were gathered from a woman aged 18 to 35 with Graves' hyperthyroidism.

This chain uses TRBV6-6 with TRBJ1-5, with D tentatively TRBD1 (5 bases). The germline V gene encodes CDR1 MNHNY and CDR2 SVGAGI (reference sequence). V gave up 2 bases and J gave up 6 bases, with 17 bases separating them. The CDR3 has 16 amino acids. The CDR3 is CASSYGGRNRGQPQHF. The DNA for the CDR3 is TGTGCCAGCAGTTACGGGGGACGGAATCGGGGTCAGCCCCAGCATTTT.

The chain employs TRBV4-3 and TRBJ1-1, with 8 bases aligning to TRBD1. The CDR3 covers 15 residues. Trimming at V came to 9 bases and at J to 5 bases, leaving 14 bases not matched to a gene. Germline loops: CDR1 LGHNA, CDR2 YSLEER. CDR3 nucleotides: TGCGCCAGTACGGACAGGGTTGGAGGGGGGACTGAAGCTTTCTTT. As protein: CASTDRVGGGTEAFF.

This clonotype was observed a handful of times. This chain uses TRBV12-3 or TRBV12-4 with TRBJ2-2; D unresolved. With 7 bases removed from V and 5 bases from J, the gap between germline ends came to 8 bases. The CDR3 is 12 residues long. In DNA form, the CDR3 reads TGTGCCAGCACCGCGCCGACCGGGGAGCTGTTTTTT. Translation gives CASTAPTGELFF.

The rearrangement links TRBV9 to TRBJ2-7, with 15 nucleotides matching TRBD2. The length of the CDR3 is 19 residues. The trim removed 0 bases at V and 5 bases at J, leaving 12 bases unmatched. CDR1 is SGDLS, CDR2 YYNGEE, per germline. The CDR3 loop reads CASSVDIEGLAGGTDEQYF. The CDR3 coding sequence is TGTGCCAGCAGCGTAGATATAGAGGGACTAGCGGGAGGAACCGACGAGCAGTACTTC.

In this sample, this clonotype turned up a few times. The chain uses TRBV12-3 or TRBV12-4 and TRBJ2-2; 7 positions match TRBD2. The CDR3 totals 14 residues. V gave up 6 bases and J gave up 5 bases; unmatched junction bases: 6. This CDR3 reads CASSSGGRTGELFF. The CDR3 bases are TGTGCCAGCAGCTCGGGAGGTCGGACCGGGGAGCTGTTTTTT.

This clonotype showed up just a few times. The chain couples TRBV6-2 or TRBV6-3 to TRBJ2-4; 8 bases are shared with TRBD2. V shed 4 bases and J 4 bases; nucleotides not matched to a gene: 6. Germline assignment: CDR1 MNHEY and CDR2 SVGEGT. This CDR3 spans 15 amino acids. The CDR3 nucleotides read TGTGCCAGCAGTTCCCCAACGGGGGGGAAAAACATTCAGTACTTC. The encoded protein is CASSSPTGGKNIQYF.

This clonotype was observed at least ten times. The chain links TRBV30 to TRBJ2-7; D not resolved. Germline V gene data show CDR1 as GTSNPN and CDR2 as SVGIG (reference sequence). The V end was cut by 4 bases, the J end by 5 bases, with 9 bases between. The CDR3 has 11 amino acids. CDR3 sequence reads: CAWNRNDEQYF. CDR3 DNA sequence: TGTGCCTGGAATCGGAATGACGAGCAGTACTTC.

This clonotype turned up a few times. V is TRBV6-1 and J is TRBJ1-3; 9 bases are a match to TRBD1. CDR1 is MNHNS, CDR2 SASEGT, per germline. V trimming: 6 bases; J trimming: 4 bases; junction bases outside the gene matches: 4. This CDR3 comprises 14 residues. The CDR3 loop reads CASRSGQGGNTIYF. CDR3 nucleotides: TGTGCCAGCAGATCGGGACAGGGAGGAAACACCATATATTTT.

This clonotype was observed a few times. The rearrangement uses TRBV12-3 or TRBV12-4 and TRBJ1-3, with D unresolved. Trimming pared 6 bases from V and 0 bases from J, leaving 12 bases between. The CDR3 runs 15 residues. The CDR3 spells CASRLDPDSGNTIYF. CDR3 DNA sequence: TGTGCCAGCAGGTTGGACCCGGACTCTGGAAACACCATATATTTT.

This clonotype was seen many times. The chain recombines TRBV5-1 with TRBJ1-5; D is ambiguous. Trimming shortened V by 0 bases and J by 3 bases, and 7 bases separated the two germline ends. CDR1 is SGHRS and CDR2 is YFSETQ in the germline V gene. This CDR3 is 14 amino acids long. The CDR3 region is CASSLGTVNQPQHF. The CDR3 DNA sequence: TGCGCCAGCAGCTTGGGCACAGTCAATCAGCCCCAGCATTTT.

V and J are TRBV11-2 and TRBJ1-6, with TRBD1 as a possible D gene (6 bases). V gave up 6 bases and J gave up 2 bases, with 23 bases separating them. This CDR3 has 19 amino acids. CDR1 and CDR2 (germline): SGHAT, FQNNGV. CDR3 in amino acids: CASSLQGGTATTYNSPLHF. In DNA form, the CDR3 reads TGTGCCAGCAGTCTACAGGGTGGAACGGCGACCACCTATAATTCACCCCTCCACTTT.

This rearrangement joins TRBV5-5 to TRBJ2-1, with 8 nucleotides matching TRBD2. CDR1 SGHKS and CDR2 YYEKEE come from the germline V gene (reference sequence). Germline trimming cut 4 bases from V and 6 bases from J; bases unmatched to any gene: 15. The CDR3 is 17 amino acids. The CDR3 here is CASSPAGLAGAFNEQFF. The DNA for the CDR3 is TGTGCCAGCAGCCCGGCCGGTCTAGCGGGTGCATTCAATGAGCAGTTCTTC.

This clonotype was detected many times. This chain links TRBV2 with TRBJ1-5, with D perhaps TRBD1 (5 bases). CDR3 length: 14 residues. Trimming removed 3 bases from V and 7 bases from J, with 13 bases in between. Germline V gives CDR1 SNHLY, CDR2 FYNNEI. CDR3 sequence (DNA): TGTGCCAGCAGTGAGGCAGGGAGTAGCCAGCCCCAGCATTTT. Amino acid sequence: CASSEAGSSQPQHF.

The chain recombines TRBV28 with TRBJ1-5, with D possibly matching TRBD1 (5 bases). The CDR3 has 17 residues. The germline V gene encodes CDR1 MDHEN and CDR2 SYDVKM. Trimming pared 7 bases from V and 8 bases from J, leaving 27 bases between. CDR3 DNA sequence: TGTGCCAGCAATTCCTTGGTGTTTGACAGCCTAATCAAGCCCCAGCATTTT. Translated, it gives CASNSLVFDSLIKPQHF.

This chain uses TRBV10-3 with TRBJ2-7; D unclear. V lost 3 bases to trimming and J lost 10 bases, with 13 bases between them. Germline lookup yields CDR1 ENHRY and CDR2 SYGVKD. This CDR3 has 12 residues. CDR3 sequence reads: CAISEGQVEQYF. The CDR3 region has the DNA TGTGCCATCAGTGAAGGCCAGGTGGAACAGTACTTC.

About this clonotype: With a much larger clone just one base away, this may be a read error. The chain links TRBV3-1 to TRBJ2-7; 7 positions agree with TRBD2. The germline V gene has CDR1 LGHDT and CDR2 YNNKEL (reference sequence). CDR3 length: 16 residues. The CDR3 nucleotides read TGTGCCAGCAGCCCTATCCTCGGCGGGGGAACCTACGAGCAGCACTTC. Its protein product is CASSPILGGGTYEQHF.

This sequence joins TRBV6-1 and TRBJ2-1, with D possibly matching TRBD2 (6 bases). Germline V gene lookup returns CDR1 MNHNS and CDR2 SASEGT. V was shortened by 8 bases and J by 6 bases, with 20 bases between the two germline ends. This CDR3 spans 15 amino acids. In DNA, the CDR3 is TGTGCCAGCCACCTCCGGGGGTGGGTAGGCAATGAGCAGTTCTTC. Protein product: CASHLRGWVGNEQFF.

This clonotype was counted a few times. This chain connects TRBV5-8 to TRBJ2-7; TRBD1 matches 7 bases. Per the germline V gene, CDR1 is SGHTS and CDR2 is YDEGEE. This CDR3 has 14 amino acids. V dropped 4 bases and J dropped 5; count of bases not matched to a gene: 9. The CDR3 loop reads CASSPSYRGNEQYF. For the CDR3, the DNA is TGTGCCAGCAGCCCTTCCTACAGGGGTAACGAGCAGTACTTC.

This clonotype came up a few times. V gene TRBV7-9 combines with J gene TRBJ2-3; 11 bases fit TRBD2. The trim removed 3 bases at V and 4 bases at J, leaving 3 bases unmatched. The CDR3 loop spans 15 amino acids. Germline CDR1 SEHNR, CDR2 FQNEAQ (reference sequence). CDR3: CASSFSGRAADTQYF. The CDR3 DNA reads TGTGCCAGCAGCTTTAGCGGGAGGGCGGCAGATACGCAGTATTTT.

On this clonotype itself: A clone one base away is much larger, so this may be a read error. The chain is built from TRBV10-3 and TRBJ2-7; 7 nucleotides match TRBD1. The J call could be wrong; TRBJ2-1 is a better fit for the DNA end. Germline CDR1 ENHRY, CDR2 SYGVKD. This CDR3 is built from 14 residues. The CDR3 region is CAISVRQGNYEQFF. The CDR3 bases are TGTGCCATCAGTGTCAGACAGGGAAACTACGAGCAGTTCTTC.

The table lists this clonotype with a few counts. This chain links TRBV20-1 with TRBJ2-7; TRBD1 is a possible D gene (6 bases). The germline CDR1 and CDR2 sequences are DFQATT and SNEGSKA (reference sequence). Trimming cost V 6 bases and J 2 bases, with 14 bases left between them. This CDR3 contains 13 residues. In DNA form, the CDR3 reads TGCAGTGCCAGGGGCTTTACTACCTACGAGCAGTACTTC. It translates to CSARGFTTYEQYF.

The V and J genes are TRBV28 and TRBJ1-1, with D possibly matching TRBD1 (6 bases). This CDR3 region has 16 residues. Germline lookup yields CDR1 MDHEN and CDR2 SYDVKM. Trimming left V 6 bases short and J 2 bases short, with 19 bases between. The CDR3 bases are TGTGCCAGCAGCCTTACAGGGTCGCCTTCTAACACTGAAGCTTTCTTT. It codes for CASSLTGSPSNTEAFF.